This is a list of T cell receptor beta chains from one sample in a study of cytomegalovirus exposure and HLA in healthy donors. Sequenced by immunoSEQ multiplex PCR; TCRdb stores in-frame clones only, minus some. The sample contains 100,000 to 150,000 clones, roughly 81% of which appear only once. Specimen: PBMCs. The receptor set was obtained from a woman between 25 and 40 years old in good health and CMV-seronegative. Both conserved end residues are part of each CDR3. The D gene is left open where the match is weak. Rows may omit the clone size; those that give it use once, few, many or a size class.

clone_size j_call v_call d_call cdr3_nt cdr3_aa
NA TRBJ2-7 TRBV11-3 NA TGTGCCAGCAGCTGGGGCAGGGGTACCTACGAGCAGTACTTC CASSWGRGTYEQYF
NA TRBJ1-2 TRBV5-8 NA TGTGCCAGCAGCTTGGTCGGCGGAACTAACTATGGCTACACCTTC CASSLVGGTNYGYTF
NA TRBJ2-7 TRBV10-1 NA TGCGCCAGCAGTGAGTCGTCCGGTGACAAGGGGGGGGAGCAGTACTTC CASSESSGDKGGEQYF
NA TRBJ1-6 TRBV5-1 NA TGTGCCAGCAGCTTGGGAGGCAGCTCCTATAATTCACCCCTCCACTTT CASSLGGSSYNSPLHF
NA TRBJ2-7 TRBV18 TRBD1 TGTGCCAGCTCACCCAGGGTAGCGGACAGGGGTTACGAGCAGTACTTC CASSPRVADRGYEQYF
NA TRBJ1-2 TRBV6-1 NA TGTGCCAGCAGTGAAAATTATATATGGCTGAACTATGGCTACACCTTC CASSENYIWLNYGYTF
NA TRBJ2-7 TRBV9 TRBD2 TGTGCCAGCCAGGCCGGGACTAGCTTCTCCGAGCAGTACTTC CASQAGTSFSEQYF
NA TRBJ2-5 TRBV18 TRBD2 TGTGCCAGCTCACCAACGGCTAGCGGGAGGGCTAGTCAAGAGACCCAGTACTTC CASSPTASGRASQETQYF
NA TRBJ2-3 TRBV14 NA TGTGCCAGCAGCCCCAGAGCTCTAGCGCGTGACACAGATACGCAGTATTTT CASSPRALARDTDTQYF
NA TRBJ1-3 TRBV4-1 NA TGCGCCAGCAGCCAAGTAGGAGGGCCCTCTGGAAACACCATATATTTT CASSQVGGPSGNTIYF
NA TRBJ2-3 TRBV5-1 TRBD1 TGCGCCAGCAGCTACTACAGGGGTAGCACAGATACGCAGTATTTT CASSYYRGSTDTQYF
NA TRBJ2-7 TRBV21-1 NA TGTGCCAGCAGCAAAGGTCGACTAGCGGGCCTCCTCTACTACGAGCAGTACTTC CASSKGRLAGLLYYEQYF
NA TRBJ2-5 TRBV28 TRBD2 TGTGCCAGCAGTCCGTGGGAGGCTAGCGGGATAGAGACCCAGTACTTC CASSPWEASGIETQYF
NA TRBJ2-7 TRBV6-1 TRBD1 TGTGCCAGCAGTGATCACCTCGGACAGGGGGCCTCCTACGAGCAGTACTTC CASSDHLGQGASYEQYF
NA TRBJ2-1 TRBV9 NA TGTGCCAGCAGCGTAGGCACCCAGGGCCGGGATGAGCAGTTCTTC CASSVGTQGRDEQFF
NA TRBJ1-5 TRBV19 TRBD1 TGTGCCAGTAAGGGACAGGGGGCTTCTCAGCCCCAGCATTTT CASKGQGASQPQHF
few TRBJ2-2 TRBV11-2 NA TGTGCCAGCAGCTTAGTAGTGACACCCACCGGGGAGCTGTTTTTT CASSLVVTPTGELFF
NA TRBJ2-7 TRBV9 TRBD2 TGTGCCAGCAATGGGACTAGCGGACACCACTCCTACGAGCAGTACTTC CASNGTSGHHSYEQYF
NA TRBJ1-4 TRBV9 NA TGTGCCAGCAGCCCCCAGGTGGCTATTAATGAAAAACTGTTTTTT CASSPQVAINEKLFF
NA TRBJ2-3 TRBV6-5 TRBD2 TGTGCCAGCAATATAGCGGGAGGGCCGCGTGATACGCAGTATTTT CASNIAGGPRDTQYF
NA TRBJ2-1 TRBV7-7 TRBD1 TGTGCTAGCAGCTCTGGACAGGGAACTTGGGACAATGAGCAGTTCTTC CASSSGQGTWDNEQFF
NA TRBJ1-1 TRBV19 TRBD1 TGTGCCAGTAGTATACAGGGGGGTGAAGCTTTCTTT CASSIQGGEAFF
NA TRBJ2-7 TRBV5-3 TRBD2 TGTGCCAGAAGCTTGAGCGGGACGTTCTATCCCTACGAGCAGTACTTC CARSLSGTFYPYEQYF
NA TRBJ1-1 TRBV5-1 TRBD1 TGCGCCAGCAGCTTCGGACAGGCTGTTAACACTGAAGCTTTCTTT CASSFGQAVNTEAFF
NA TRBJ2-7 TRBV30 TRBD1 TGTGCCTGGAACAAACCCCCGGGACAGGGTATATACGAGCAGTACTTC CAWNKPPGQGIYEQYF
NA TRBJ1-1 TRBV11-3 NA TGTGCCAGCAGCTTAGATCCCAGGACTGAAGCTTTCTTT CASSLDPRTEAFF
few TRBJ1-2 TRBV7-9 NA TGTGCCAGCAGCTCAATGGGAGGGGAGGCTAACTATGGCTACACCTTC CASSSMGGEANYGYTF
NA TRBJ1-6 TRBV6-1 NA TGTGCCAGCAGTGAAGCCCCAGGGAACAATTCACCCCTCCACTTT CASSEAPGNNSPLHF
NA TRBJ2-1 TRBV11-2 TRBD1 TGTGCCAGCAGCTATAATGGACAGGGGAATGAGCAGTTCTTC CASSYNGQGNEQFF
NA TRBJ2-1 TRBV30 NA TGTGCCTGGAGTGTAAACAGGTACACTCGGGAGCAGTTCTTC CAWSVNRYTREQFF
NA TRBJ1-6 TRBV7-9 NA TGTGCCAGCAGCTTAGCCCTTGGGAGACCACCCCTCCACTTT CASSLALGRPPLHF
NA TRBJ2-7 TRBV4-3 TRBD2 TGCGCCAGCAGCCAAGTTTCAGCGGGAGAATCCTACGAGCAGTACTTC CASSQVSAGESYEQYF
NA TRBJ2-5 TRBV5-1 NA TGCGCCAGCAGCCCGGCCGTCAGAGACAGAGGCGATGAGACCCAGTACTTC CASSPAVRDRGDETQYF
once TRBJ1-1 TRBV30 NA TGTGCCTGCCTAGGGAGATCGGGTTCCACTGAAGCTTTCTTT CACLGRSGSTEAFF
NA TRBJ1-1 TRBV4-1 NA TGCGCCAGCAGCCACTTTAAACCTCCGAGAGCCTCAGGAGGAAGGAACACTGAAGCTTTCTTT CASSHFKPPRASGGRNTEAFF
NA TRBJ2-2 TRBV9 TRBD2 TGTGCCAGCAGCGCTGGGACTAGCGGATACCCCGGGGAGCTGTTTTTT CASSAGTSGYPGELFF
once TRBJ1-2 TRBV5-1 NA TGCGCCAGCAGCTTCGACAGATATGGCTACACCTTC CASSFDRYGYTF
NA TRBJ2-5 TRBV5-1 NA TGCGCCAGCAGCTTTAGCTATCGCGAGACCCAGTACTTC CASSFSYRETQYF
NA TRBJ1-5 TRBV9 NA TGTGCCAGCAGCTTTTCGGGGGATCGGAATCAGCCCCAGCATTTT CASSFSGDRNQPQHF
once TRBJ2-3 TRBV7-6 NA TGTGCCAGCAGCGCCCGGAGTGGATACACAGATACGCAGTATTTT CASSARSGYTDTQYF
NA TRBJ2-3 TRBV7-3 NA TGTGCCAGCAGCTTGGGTACTCACGGGGGAGCCACAGATACGCAGTATTTT CASSLGTHGGATDTQYF
once TRBJ1-1 TRBV6-5 NA TGTGCCAGCAGTTCCGTGGCGTCAGGGGATAACACTGAAGCTTTCTTT CASSSVASGDNTEAFF
NA TRBJ2-3 TRBV6-5 TRBD2 TGTGCCAGCAGCCGATCGACTAGCGGCACAGATACGCAGTATTTT CASSRSTSGTDTQYF
NA TRBJ2-5 TRBV5-1 NA TGCGCCAGCTGGAGGACAGCCCAAGAGACCCAGTACTTC CASWRTAQETQYF
NA TRBJ2-7 TRBV6-1 NA TGTGCCAGCAGGAGGACAGTCACAGCCTACGAGCAGTACTTC CASRRTVTAYEQYF
NA TRBJ2-1 TRBV4-1 TRBD1 TGCGCCAGCAGCCGATCAACCGGGACAGGGAACAATGAGCAGTTCTTC CASSRSTGTGNNEQFF
NA TRBJ2-6 TRBV27 NA TGTGCCAGCAGCGTTGAGAGCCCGATTAGCTACTCTGGGGCCAACGTCCTGACTTTC CASSVESPISYSGANVLTF